The present T cell receptor (beta chain) was sequenced within a study of CDR3 diversity in severe acne. TCRdb re-called the PCR reads through MiXCR, storing one row per CDR3 protein. The profile shows about 85,000 distinct CDR3 sequences, 45% to 50% of them singletons. The CDR3 covers 13 residues. The germline V gene encodes CDR1 ENHRY and CDR2 SYGVKD. Trimming shortened V by 10 bases and J by 0 bases, and 10 bases separated the two germline ends. The rearrangement uses TRBV10-3 and TRBJ1-5; no firm D call. Sequencing was carried out using blood. This receptor was taken from a male donor in good health, serving as a control. The CDR3 bases are TGTGCCAGTCGGAGGGTTAGCAATCAGCCCCAGCATTTT. It yields the protein CASRRVSNQPQHF.